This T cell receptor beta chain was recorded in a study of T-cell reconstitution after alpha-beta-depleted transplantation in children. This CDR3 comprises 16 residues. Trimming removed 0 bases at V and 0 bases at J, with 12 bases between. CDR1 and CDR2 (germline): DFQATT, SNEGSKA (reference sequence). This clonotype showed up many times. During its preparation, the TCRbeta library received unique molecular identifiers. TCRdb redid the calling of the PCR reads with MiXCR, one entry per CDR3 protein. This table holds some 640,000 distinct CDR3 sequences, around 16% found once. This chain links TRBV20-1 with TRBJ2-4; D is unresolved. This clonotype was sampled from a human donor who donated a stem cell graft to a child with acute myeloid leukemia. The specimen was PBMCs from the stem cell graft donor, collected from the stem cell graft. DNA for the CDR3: TGCAGTGCTAGAGAACCTGGTCGGATAGCCAAAAACATTCAGTACTTC. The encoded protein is CSAREPGRIAKNIQYF.